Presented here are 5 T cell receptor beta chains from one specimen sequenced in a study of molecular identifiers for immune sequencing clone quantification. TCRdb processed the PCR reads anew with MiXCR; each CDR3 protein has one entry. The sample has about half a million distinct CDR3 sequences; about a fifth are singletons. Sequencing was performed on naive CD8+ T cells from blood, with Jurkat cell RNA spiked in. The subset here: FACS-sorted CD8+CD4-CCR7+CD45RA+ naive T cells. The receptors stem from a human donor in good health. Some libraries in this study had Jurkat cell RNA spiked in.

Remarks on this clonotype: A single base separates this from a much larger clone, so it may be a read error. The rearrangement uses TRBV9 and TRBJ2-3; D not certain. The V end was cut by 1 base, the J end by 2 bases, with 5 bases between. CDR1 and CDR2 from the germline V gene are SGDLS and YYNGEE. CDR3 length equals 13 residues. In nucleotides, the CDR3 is TGTGCCAGCAGCGTATGGAACACAGATACGCAGTATTTT. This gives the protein CASSVWNTDTQYF. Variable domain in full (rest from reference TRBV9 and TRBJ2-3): DSGVTQTPKHLITATGQRVTLRCSPRSGDLSVYWYQQSLDQGLQFLIQYYNGEERAKGNILERFSAQQFPDLHSELNLSSLELGDSALYFCASSVWNTDTQYFGPGTRLTVL.

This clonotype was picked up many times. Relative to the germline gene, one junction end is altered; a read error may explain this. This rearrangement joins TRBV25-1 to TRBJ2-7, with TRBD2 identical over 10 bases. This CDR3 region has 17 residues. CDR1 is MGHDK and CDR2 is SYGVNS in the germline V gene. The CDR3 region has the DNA TGTGCCAGCAGCCCTTTGGGGAGTCCCGGACTAGCGGCTGTCGTCGACTTC. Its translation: CASSPLGSPGLAAVVDF.

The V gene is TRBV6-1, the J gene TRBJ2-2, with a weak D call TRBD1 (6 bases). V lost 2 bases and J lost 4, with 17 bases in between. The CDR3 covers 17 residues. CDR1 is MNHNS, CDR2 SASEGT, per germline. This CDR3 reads CASSELGAGYITGELFF. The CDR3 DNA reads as TGTGCCAGCAGTGAATTGGGGGCGGGTTATATCACCGGGGAGCTGTTTTTT.

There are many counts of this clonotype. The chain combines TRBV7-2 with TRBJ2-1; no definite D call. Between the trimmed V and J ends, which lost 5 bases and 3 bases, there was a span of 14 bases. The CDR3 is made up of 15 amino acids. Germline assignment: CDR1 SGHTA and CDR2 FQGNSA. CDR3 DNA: TGTGCCAGCAGCCCAAGTCAATATTACTACAATGAGCAGTTCTTC. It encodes CASSPSQYYYNEQFF.

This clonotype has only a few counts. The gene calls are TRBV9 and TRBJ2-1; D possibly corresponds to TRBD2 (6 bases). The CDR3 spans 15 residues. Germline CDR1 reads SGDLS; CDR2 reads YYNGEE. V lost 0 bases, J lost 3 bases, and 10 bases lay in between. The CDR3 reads CASSVEEGDYNEQFF. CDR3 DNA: TGTGCCAGCAGCGTAGAGGAGGGCGACTACAATGAGCAGTTCTTC.